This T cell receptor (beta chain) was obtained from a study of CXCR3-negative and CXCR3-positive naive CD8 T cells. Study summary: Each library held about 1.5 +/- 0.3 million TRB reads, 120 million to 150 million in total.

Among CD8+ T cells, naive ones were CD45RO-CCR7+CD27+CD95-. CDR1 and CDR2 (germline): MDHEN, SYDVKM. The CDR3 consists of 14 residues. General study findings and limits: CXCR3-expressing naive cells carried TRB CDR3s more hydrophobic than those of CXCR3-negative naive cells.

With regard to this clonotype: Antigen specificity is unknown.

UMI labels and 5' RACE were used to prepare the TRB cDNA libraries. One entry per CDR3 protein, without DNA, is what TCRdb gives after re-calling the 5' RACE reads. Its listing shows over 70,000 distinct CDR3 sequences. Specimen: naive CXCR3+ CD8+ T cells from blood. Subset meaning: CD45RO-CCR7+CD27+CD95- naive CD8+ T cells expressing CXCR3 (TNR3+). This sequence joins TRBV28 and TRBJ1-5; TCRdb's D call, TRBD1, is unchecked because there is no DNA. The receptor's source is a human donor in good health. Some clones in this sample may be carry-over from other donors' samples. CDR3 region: CASSPRTGNQPQHF. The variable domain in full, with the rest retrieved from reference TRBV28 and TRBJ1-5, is DVKVTQSSRYLVKRTGEKVFLECVQDMDHENMFWYRQDPGLGLRLIYFSYDVKMKEKGDIPEGYSVSREKKERFSLILESASTNQTSMYLCASSPRTGNQPQHFGDGTRLSIL.